The clone carrying this T cell receptor beta chain was seen just once. Germline V CDR1 and CDR2: SGHRS, YFSETQ. The length of the CDR3 is 13 residues. With 0 bases removed from V and 15 bases from J, the gap between germline ends came to 16 bases. These data are taken from a study of CD8 T cells in Susac syndrome. Roughly 0.45 to 1 ug RNA was reverse transcribed with random hexamers. Coverage of TCR beta CDR3 amplification by immunoSEQ multiplex PCR extended to 54 Vbeta and 13 Jbeta. TCRdb analysed the immunoSEQ multiplex PCR reads with MiXCR anew, one entry per CDR3 protein. The sample consists of under 200,000 distinct CDR3 sequences, 85% to 95% of them appearing once. TCR beta sequencing was performed on blood CD8+ and CD4+ T cells. The control group consisted of healthy donors matched for age and sex. FACS was used to enrich TEMRA cells, whereas the CD8+ and CD4+ T cells were obtained by negative isolation.

This TCR was sampled from a human donor in good health. V gene TRBV5-1 combines with J gene TRBJ2-1; D possibly matches TRBD1 or TRBD2 (6 bases each). The sample comprised CD4+ T cells from PBMCs. CDR3 residues: CASSLEGGQAGFF. The CDR3 DNA sequence: TGCGCCAGCAGCTTGGAGGGGGGACAAGCAGGGTTCTTC.